The 7 T cell receptor beta chains below come from one sample, sequenced in a study of blood T cell repertoires in COVID-19. The table came from immunoSEQ multiplex PCR; TCRdb's copy has only in-frame clones and leaves some out. The table shows roughly 150,000 clones, with approximately 80% occurring only once. The source material was peripheral blood. These receptor sequences come from a man aged 55-75 years with acute or convalescent COVID-19.

The chain carries TRBV27 and TRBJ1-2; 9 nucleotides agree with TRBD1. Germline trimming cut 6 bases from V and 4 bases from J; bases unmatched to any gene: 9. The germline gives CDR1 MNHEY, CDR2 SMNVEV (reference sequence). This CDR3 has 15 amino acids. The DNA for the CDR3 is TGTGCCAGCAGGCGAACAGGGGGCACAGGCTATGGCTACACCTTC. The encoded protein is CASRRTGGTGYGYTF.

The J gene is TRBJ2-1, the V gene TRBV7-2, with 7 bases identical to TRBD2. The germline CDR1 and CDR2 sequences are SGHTA and FQGNSA. V trimming: 3 bases; J trimming: 9 bases; junction bases outside the gene matches: 5. This CDR3 has 13 amino acids. The CDR3 sequence is CASSFLAGGEQFF. The CDR3, as DNA: TGTGCCAGCAGCTTTTTAGCGGGTGGTGAGCAGTTCTTC. The whole variable domain, filled in from reference TRBV7-2 and TRBJ2-1, reads GAGVSQSPSNKVTEKGKDVELRCDPISGHTALYWYRQSLGQGLEFLIYFQGNSAPDKSGLPSDRFSAERTGGSVSTLTIQRTQQEDSAVYLCASSFLAGGEQFFGPGTRLTVL.

To note about this clone: One end of the junction fails to match germline, which may point to a read error. V usage is TRBV11-2 and J usage is TRBJ2-1; TRBD1 is a possible D gene (5 bases). The CDR3 has 16 amino acids. The V gene's germline CDR1 is SGHAT and CDR2 FQNNGV. The chain's CDR3 is CASRLGRTPGYNEQFF. The CDR3 nucleotides read TGTGCCAGCAGGTTAGGTAGGACACCGGGCTACAATGAGCAGTTCTTC.

This rearrangement joins TRBV18 to TRBJ2-4, with a weak D call TRBD1 (5 bases). Looked up from germline, CDR1 is KGHSH and CDR2 is LQKENI. Trimming cost V 3 bases and J 0 bases, with 12 bases left between them. The CDR3 covers 16 residues. CDR3 sequence: CASSPQTVLAKNIQYF. DNA for the CDR3: TGTGCCAGCTCACCCCAGACAGTTCTAGCCAAAAACATTCAGTACTTC.

The chain couples TRBV3-1 (or the pseudogene TRBV3-2) to TRBJ2-7; the D is unclear. The CDR3 loop spans 14 amino acids. Trimming pared 3 bases from V and 0 bases from J, leaving 9 bases between. CDR1 is LGHDT and CDR2 is YNNKEL in the germline V gene (reference sequence). For the CDR3, the DNA is TGTGCCAGCAGCCATACTACGACCTCCTACGAGCAGTACTTC. It encodes CASSHTTTSYEQYF.

The chain uses TRBV9 and TRBJ2-1, with a tentative D call TRBD2 (6 bases). The CDR3 loop spans 12 amino acids. Germline values: CDR1 SGDLS, CDR2 YYNGEE. Between the trimmed V and J ends, which lost 7 bases and 8 bases, there was a span of 13 bases. This CDR3 reads CASGTQGDEQFF. Here the CDR3 DNA reads TGTGCCAGCGGGACTCAAGGGGATGAGCAGTTCTTC.

This clone has only one observation. This chain connects TRBV9 to TRBJ2-7; the match to TRBD2 covers 9 bases. This CDR3 comprises 16 residues. Trimming at V came to 2 bases and at J to 0 bases, leaving 6 bases not matched to a gene. Germline CDR1 is SGDLS and CDR2 is YYNGEE. The CDR3: CASSVAAGGFSYEQYF. The CDR3 DNA is TGTGCCAGCAGCGTTGCAGCGGGAGGTTTCTCCTACGAGCAGTACTTC.